This is a list of T cell receptor beta chains from one sample in a study of shared clonotypes between healthy human individuals. Produced via immunoSEQ multiplex PCR; TCRdb's table is partial and in-frame only. The sample holds 400,000 to 550,000 clones, 79% seen once. The source material was PBMCs. All receptors come from a woman in her thirties or forties in good health. Some clones in this sample may be carry-over from other donors' samples. The CDR3 runs from the conserved cysteine through the conserved F or W.

v_gene,j_gene,CDR3aa
TRBV2,TRBJ1-2,CASRRGQGADGYTF
TRBV4-3,TRBJ1-1,CASSTGTVNTEAFF
TRBV5-8,TRBJ1-2,CASRRDSFNYGYTF
TRBV7-9,TRBJ2-3,CASSLARGASTDTQYF
TRBV2,TRBJ2-1,CASSGVSKGDEQFF
TRBV2,TRBJ2-1,CASSDDRGAYNEQFF
TRBV4-1,TRBJ2-1,CASSQGTNNEQFF
TRBV7-2,TRBJ1-1,CASSSTPWGGTEAFF
TRBV5-1,TRBJ1-1,CASSLTGGMNTEAFF
TRBV9,TRBJ1-3,CASSVGRTGNSGNTIYF
TRBV6-1,TRBJ2-6,CASREIRASGSGANVLTF
TRBV19,TRBJ2-7,CASSIGGGDYEQYF
TRBV28,TRBJ1-1,CASSSPGTHNKAFF
TRBV11-2,TRBJ2-5,CASSLGTSGTRKETQYF
TRBV23-1,TRBJ2-3,CASSHVPTSGVPHPSTDTQYF
TRBV6-1,TRBJ1-2,CATAEGDRPSYGYTF
TRBV7-6,TRBJ2-3,CASSLTGTSGTDTQYF
TRBV7-6,TRBJ1-1,CASSVNRKSEAFF
TRBV5-1,TRBJ1-2,CASSLGTPPFNYGYTF
TRBV28,TRBJ2-7,CASSITWDRGREQYF
TRBV29-1,TRBJ2-7,CSVESGTGTYHEQYF
TRBV7-9,TRBJ2-1,CASSLAGADPIYNEQFF
TRBV18,TRBJ1-1,CASSSGTVNTEAFF
TRBV5-1,TRBJ2-3,CASSSAVAGSTDTQYF
TRBV2,TRBJ2-1,CASSEGRNEQFF
TRBV10-2,TRBJ2-3,CASSPRGASGSHADTQYF
TRBV28,TRBJ2-7,CASSQGPSYEQYF
TRBV7-2,TRBJ2-5,CASSGRGREGLGEETQYF
TRBV5-1,TRBJ2-6,CASSLDRVPGANVLTF
TRBV4-3,TRBJ2-3,CASSQGRGAGDTQYF
TRBV7-9,TRBJ1-5,CASSLGPQPQHF
TRBV11-2,TRBJ1-3,CASSGLRFGNTIYF
TRBV4-2,TRBJ2-3,CASSQRGDSSTDTQYF
TRBV7-9,TRBJ2-2,CASSTRDRVTTGELFF
TRBV11-2,TRBJ2-7,CASSFSGGGVYEQYF
TRBV2,TRBJ1-3,CASRPQGPGNTIYF
TRBV4-1,TRBJ1-2,CASSHPDTLSWGYTF
TRBV28,TRBJ2-5,CASSPPLQETQYF
TRBV10-1,TRBJ1-1,CASSESVQGEAFF
TRBV2,TRBJ1-2,CASATGNYGYTF
TRBV2,TRBJ2-5,CASRPETSGRETQYF
TRBV9,TRBJ2-1,CASSVAGGRYNEQFF
TRBV5-1,TRBJ1-4,CASSPGPNEKLFF
TRBV4-2,TRBJ2-1,CASSEGASEDHNEQFF
TRBV23-1,TRBJ1-5,CASRGTDLYSNQPQHF
TRBV9,TRBJ1-1,CASSVVGGLVTEAFF
TRBV6-5,TRBJ2-6,CASRQLSGANVLTF
TRBV9,TRBJ2-7,CASSVAGGRLYEQYF
TRBV5-4,TRBJ2-3,CASSLDSGSTDTQYF
TRBV9,TRBJ2-1,CASSARQFFNNEQFF